A single sample is the source of the 2 T cell receptor beta chains below, sequenced in a study of CD8+ T cells in alopecia areata. It was cDNA, reverse transcribed from extracted RNA, that served as the sequencing template. Sequencing was performed with immunoSEQ multiplex PCR; in TCRdb, only in-frame clones are kept and a portion is missing. Here the sample spans a few hundred thousand clones, about three fifths being singletons. Treatment: oral pan-JAK inhibitor, 5-10 mg twice daily. The sequencing here drew on CD4+ T cells sorted from blood, taken at week 52, from a patient treated with tofacitinib. The receptors stem from a human donor with alopecia areata.

The chain has TRBV4-1 and TRBJ2-5; either TRBD1 or TRBD2 may fit D (6 bases each). The germline V and J ends were trimmed by 1 base and 2 bases, with 17 bases remaining between them. Germline V gives CDR1 MGHRA, CDR2 YSYEKL. There are 17 residues in the CDR3. The CDR3 sequence: CASSQGGPGGRQETQYF. For the CDR3, the DNA is TGCGCCAGCAGCCAAGGGGGACCTGGGGGGCGACAAGAGACCCAGTACTTC.

This clone was detected once. The rearrangement links TRBV30 to TRBJ2-7, with TRBD1 as a possible D gene (6 bases). Trimming shortened V by 7 bases and J by 2 bases, and 12 bases separated the two germline ends. Germline V CDR1 and CDR2: GTSNPN, SVGIG (reference sequence). The CDR3 has 12 amino acids. CDR3 loop: CASKTGAYEQYF. In DNA form, the CDR3 reads TGTGCCTCCAAGACAGGCGCCTACGAGCAGTACTTC.